Listed here are 30 T cell receptor beta chains from one sample, sequenced in a study of cytotoxic CD8 clonotypes in ibrutinib-treated CLL. Clones were read by immunoSEQ multiplex PCR, and TCRdb kept only the in-frame ones, dropping some. The sample holds around 300,000 clones, 80% seen once. Here the sequenced sample was PBMCs, taken before ibrutinib treatment. The receptor set was obtained from a human donor with chronic lymphocytic leukemia.

This clone has a handful of counts. The chain is built from TRBV29-1 and TRBJ1-2; 7 bases are shared with TRBD1. The CDR3 loop spans 13 amino acids. Germline V gene data show CDR1 as SQVTM and CDR2 as ANQGSEA. V lost 7 bases and J lost 3; bases outside the gene matches: 8. The CDR3 sequence: CSALRQGDYGYTF. Written as DNA, the CDR3 is TGCAGCGCCCTCCGACAGGGCGACTATGGCTACACCTTC.

This sequence joins TRBV6-5 and TRBJ1-2; 7 bases agree with TRBD1. This CDR3 region has 13 residues. V gave up 7 bases and J gave up 8 bases; unmatched junction bases: 10. Germline CDR1 reads MNHEY; CDR2 reads SVGAGI. The CDR3 sequence is CASITPGGRGYTF. CDR3 in DNA: TGTGCCAGCATCACCCCAGGGGGTAGAGGCTACACCTTC.

This clone was picked up a small number of times. The gene calls are TRBV7-3 and TRBJ1-1; D uncertain. There are 13 residues in the CDR3. Germline loops: CDR1 SGHTA, CDR2 FQGTGA. The V gene lost 3 bases and the J gene lost 2 bases, with 7 bases spanning the gap. In DNA form, the CDR3 reads TGTGCCAGCAGCTTTACAGCAAACACTGAAGCTTTCTTT. Its translation is CASSFTANTEAFF.

V gene TRBV28 combines with J gene TRBJ1-2; D is ambiguous. In germline, CDR1 is MDHEN, CDR2 SYDVKM. The germline V and J ends were trimmed by 2 bases and 2 bases, with 12 bases remaining between them. The CDR3 extends over 15 amino acids. The CDR3 nucleotides read TGTGCCAGCAGTTTAATCGCCCCTAGCAACTATGGCTACACCTTC. Translating it yields CASSLIAPSNYGYTF.

This clone was seen just once. The V and J genes are TRBV30 and TRBJ2-3; possible D gene TRBD2, 6 bases. V was cut by 4 bases and J by 2 bases, with 13 bases left in between. The V gene's germline CDR1 is GTSNPN and CDR2 SVGIG (reference sequence). This CDR3 has 14 amino acids. CDR3 nucleotide sequence: TGTGCCTGGATGTCGGGAGCATACACAGATACGCAGTATTTT. Residues: CAWMSGAYTDTQYF.

CDR3 in amino acids: CASSIDWQGRTGVGEQYF. The CDR3 DNA reads as TGTGCCAGTAGTATAGATTGGCAGGGAAGAACGGGAGTAGGCGAGCAGTACTTC. The chain couples TRBV19 to TRBJ2-7; a weak D match, TRBD2 (6 bases). CDR3 length equals 18 residues. The ends were cut back, 0 bases at V and 6 bases at J, with 24 bases in the middle. CDR1 is LNHDA and CDR2 is SQIVND in the germline V gene (reference sequence).

The chain combines TRBV18 with TRBJ2-1; perhaps D is TRBD1 or TRBD2 (5 bases each). The CDR3 is made up of 14 amino acids. V was clipped by 6 bases and J by 2 bases, with 11 bases between them. The V gene's germline CDR1 is KGHSH and CDR2 LQKENI. The DNA of the CDR3 is TGTGCCAGCTCTCTGGGACCCACCTACAATGAGCAGTTCTTC. Its translation: CASSLGPTYNEQFF.

The chain has TRBV30 and TRBJ1-1; D unresolved. V dropped 2 bases and J dropped 5 bases, with 21 bases sitting between them. The CDR3 covers 16 residues. CDR1 is GTSNPN, CDR2 SVGIG, per germline (reference sequence). The CDR3 protein is CAWSRGPSPASTEAFF. The CDR3 nucleotides read TGTGCCTGGAGTCGGGGTCCAAGCCCAGCAAGTACTGAAGCTTTCTTT. Complete variable domain (other parts from reference TRBV30 and TRBJ1-1): SQTIHQWPATLVQPVGSPLSLECTVEGTSNPNLYWYRQAAGRGLQLLFYSVGIGQISSEVPQNLSASRPQDRQFILSSKKLLLSDSGFYLCAWSRGPSPASTEAFFGQGTRLTVV.

In its sample, this clone was seen a few times. At the DNA level, this CDR3 is encoded by other sequences in the same sample as well. V is TRBV9 and J is TRBJ2-5; perhaps TRBD1 as D (6 bases). This CDR3 has 14 residues. Germline assignment: CDR1 SGDLS and CDR2 YYNGEE. Trimming took off 0 bases at V and 2 bases at J, with 8 bases between the two ends. As DNA, the CDR3 is TGTGCCAGCAGCGTAGGGCAGGGGCAAGAGACCCAGTACTTC. This translates into CASSVGQGQETQYF.

CDR3 sequence (DNA): TGTGCCATCAGTCGGGATTCCAATCAGCCCCAGCATTTT. Encoded protein: CAISRDSNQPQHF. This sequence joins TRBV10-3 and TRBJ1-5; the D is unclear. Germline assignment: CDR1 ENHRY and CDR2 SYGVKD. This CDR3 region has 13 residues. V shed 5 bases and J shed 3 bases, with 8 bases lying between them.

CDR3 nucleotide sequence: TGTGCCAGCAACAAGGACGGAACCTACGAGCAGTACTTC. It specifies CASNKDGTYEQYF. The V call is TRBV6-5, the J call TRBJ2-7; D not certain. The CDR3 consists of 13 residues. Trimming stripped 7 bases from V and 2 bases from J, with 12 bases between. Germline CDR1 is MNHEY and CDR2 is SVGAGI.

The CDR3: CASRRTGNSYEQYF. The CDR3 DNA is TGTGCCAGCAGGAGGACAGGGAACTCCTACGAGCAGTACTTC. The J gene is TRBJ2-7, the V gene TRBV2, with 8 nucleotides matching TRBD1. CDR1 and CDR2 from the germline V gene are SNHLY and FYNNEI. Trimming removed 6 bases from V and 0 bases from J; junction bases left unmatched: 4. CDR3 length: 14 residues.

The rearrangement links TRBV27 to TRBJ2-3; D might be TRBD2 (6 bases). The CDR3 runs to 16 residues. The germline gives CDR1 MNHEY, CDR2 SMNVEV (reference sequence). The V gene lost 5 bases and the J gene lost 0 bases, with 15 bases spanning the gap. CDR3 region: CASSQPGTSSTDTQYF. CDR3 nucleotide sequence: TGTGCCAGCAGTCAACCGGGGACTTCTAGCACAGATACGCAGTATTTT.

V usage is TRBV11-2 and J usage is TRBJ2-7; 9 nucleotides match TRBD2. Germline V gives CDR1 SGHAT, CDR2 FQNNGV. CDR3 length: 14 amino acids. V shed 5 bases, J shed 5 bases, and the junction held 7 bases outside the gene matches. The CDR3 bases are TGTGCCAGCAGCCTTATAGCGGGAGTCAACGAGCAGTACTTC. Translated: CASSLIAGVNEQYF.

The chain recombines TRBV25-1 with TRBJ2-7; D tentatively reads TRBD1 or TRBD2 (5 bases each). This CDR3 has 11 amino acids. V lost 4 bases, J lost 7 bases, and 8 bases lay in between. Per the germline V gene, CDR1 is MGHDK and CDR2 is SYGVNS. CDR3 in DNA: TGTGCCAGCAGTGCGGGGCTAGAGCAGTACTTC. Translating gives CASSAGLEQYF.

This rearrangement joins TRBV6-1 to TRBJ2-7; 8 bases match TRBD1. CDR3 length: 15 amino acids. The V gene end was trimmed by 4 bases and the J gene end by 9 bases; junction bases not matched to a gene: 14. The V gene's germline CDR1 is MNHNS and CDR2 SASEGT. As DNA, the CDR3 is TGTGCCAGCAGTGGTGGACAGGGATACTACGCTGTGCAGTACTTC. Protein: CASSGGQGYYAVQYF.

The V call is TRBV6-4, the J call TRBJ1-2; 7 bases map to TRBD1. Germline V gene sequence: CDR1 MRHNA, CDR2 SNTAGT. J gave up 0 bases and V 7 bases, and 11 bases lay outside the gene matches. The CDR3 extends over 16 amino acids. In DNA, the CDR3 is TGTGCCAGCACTTGGGGCGGGACAGTATCTAACTATGGCTACACCTTC. This sequence encodes CASTWGGTVSNYGYTF.

The chain employs TRBV9 and TRBJ2-5; weak D call: TRBD1 (5 bases). The CDR3 covers 14 residues. The germline V gene has CDR1 SGDLS and CDR2 YYNGEE. V was trimmed by 3 bases and J by 0 bases, leaving 9 bases between them. The DNA of the CDR3 is TGTGCCAGCAGCGCAGGGATAAACCAAGAGACCCAGTACTTC. Translating gives CASSAGINQETQYF.

The chain employs TRBV19 and TRBJ1-5, with no clear D. Germline assignment: CDR1 LNHDA and CDR2 SQIVND (reference sequence). This CDR3 has 13 residues. The V gene lost 7 bases and the J gene lost 4 bases, with 11 bases spanning the gap. CDR3 sequence reads: CASNAWQNQPQHF. CDR3 nucleotides: TGTGCCAGTAATGCTTGGCAGAATCAGCCCCAGCATTTT.

The table lists this clone with a count of one. The chain employs TRBV30 and TRBJ1-5; no clear D. Trimming removed 0 bases from V and 4 bases from J, with 19 bases in between. The germline gives CDR1 GTSNPN, CDR2 SVGIG (reference sequence). This CDR3 comprises 17 residues. The CDR3 region is CAWSVPRPYGFNQPQHF. The CDR3 DNA sequence: TGTGCCTGGAGTGTACCCCGACCTTATGGGTTTAATCAGCCCCAGCATTTT.

The chain combines TRBV5-4 with TRBJ2-2; 12 bases align to TRBD2. After removal of 4 bases from V and 2 bases from J, the junction contained 3 bases not matched to a gene. This CDR3 comprises 16 residues. In germline, CDR1 is SGHNT, CDR2 YYREEE (reference sequence). The CDR3 here is CASSLGLAGNTGELFF. CDR3 sequence (DNA): TGTGCCAGCAGCCTCGGACTAGCGGGAAACACCGGGGAGCTGTTTTTT.

The gene calls are TRBV9 and TRBJ2-2; maybe TRBD1 (5 bases). Between the trimmed V and J ends, which lost 4 bases and 3 bases, there was a span of 16 bases. This CDR3 region has 16 residues. CDR1 is SGDLS and CDR2 is YYNGEE in the germline V gene. CDR3 bases: TGTGCCAGCAGCCCTCAACCCGACAGCCACACCGGGGAGCTGTTTTTT. Residues: CASSPQPDSHTGELFF.

This clone has a single count. The chain employs TRBV7-2 and TRBJ2-3; the match to TRBD2 covers 9 bases. The CDR3 has 17 residues. With V trimmed by 7 bases and J by 3 bases, 14 bases remained unmatched. Germline CDR1 is SGHTA and CDR2 is FQGNSA. CDR3 DNA sequence: TGTGCCAGCAAGAAAAAGCGGGAGGTGGGTTGGACAGATACGCAGTATTTT. Its translation is CASKKKREVGWTDTQYF. Using reference TRBV7-2 and TRBJ2-3 for the parts outside the CDR3, the full variable domain is GAGVSQSPSNKVTEKGKDVELRCDPISGHTALYWYRQSLGQGLEFLIYFQGNSAPDKSGLPSDRFSAERTGGSVSTLTIQRTQQEDSAVYLCASKKKREVGWTDTQYFGPGTRLTVL.

The chain combines TRBV7-2 with TRBJ2-3, with 10 bases identical to TRBD1. The germline V gene encodes CDR1 SGHTA and CDR2 FQGNSA. The CDR3 runs 14 residues. The V segment lost 5 bases and the J segment 4 bases; nucleotides outside the gene matches: 3. CDR3 nucleotide sequence: TGTGCCAGCAGCAAGGGACAGGGGCCAGATACGCAGTATTTT. Translating it yields CASSKGQGPDTQYF.

The chain couples TRBV9 to TRBJ2-7; either TRBD1 or TRBD2 may fit D (7 bases each). CDR1 and CDR2 (germline): SGDLS, YYNGEE. Deletions cut 1 base from V and 3 bases from J, with 14 bases between. This CDR3 is built from 15 residues. CDR3 DNA sequence: TGTGCCAGCAGCGTACAGGGGGAGGGCTACTACGAGCAGTACTTC. Translating gives CASSVQGEGYYEQYF.

The rearrangement joins TRBV9 to TRBJ2-3; 8 bases map to TRBD2. Germline-derived CDR1 and CDR2 are SGDLS and YYNGEE. V dropped 0 bases and J dropped 2; count of bases not matched to a gene: 5. This CDR3 region has 16 residues. CDR3 region: CASSVALAGNTDTQYF. The CDR3 DNA is TGTGCCAGCAGCGTAGCCTTAGCGGGAAACACAGATACGCAGTATTTT.

This clone was detected many times. This rearrangement joins TRBV2 to TRBJ2-7, with a possible D match to TRBD1 (6 bases). Between the trimmed V and J ends, which lost 3 bases and 0 bases, there was a span of 12 bases. The CDR3 is 15 amino acids. In germline, CDR1 is SNHLY, CDR2 FYNNEI. CDR3 protein: CASSEFTGHSYEQYF. The CDR3 coding sequence is TGTGCCAGCAGTGAGTTCACAGGGCACTCCTACGAGCAGTACTTC.

The rearrangement joins TRBV4-1 to TRBJ2-1; 7 bases are a match to TRBD2. The CDR3 has 15 residues. J was trimmed by 11 bases and V by 0 bases; bases with no gene match: 10. Germline V gene lookup returns CDR1 MGHRA and CDR2 YSYEKL. CDR3 DNA sequence: TGCGCCAGCAGCCAAGATTCATTGGGACTACCAAAGCAGTTCTTC. Translated, it gives CASSQDSLGLPKQFF.

This sequence joins TRBV4-2 and TRBJ2-1; 7 bases are shared with TRBD2. With 4 bases clipped from V and 6 bases from J, the junction kept 3 bases outside the gene matches. Germline V gene sequence: CDR1 LGHNA, CDR2 YNFKEQ. This CDR3 spans 13 amino acids. CDR3 amino acids: CASSPGLVNEQFF. CDR3 bases: TGTGCCAGCAGCCCTGGACTAGTCAATGAGCAGTTCTTC.

The rearrangement uses TRBV9 and TRBJ2-5; D gene ambiguous. CDR3 length equals 15 residues. The V end was cut by 1 base, the J end by 1 base, with 11 bases between. Per the germline V gene, CDR1 is SGDLS and CDR2 is YYNGEE. The CDR3 loop reads CASSVRTEPQETQYF. The CDR3 DNA is TGTGCCAGCAGCGTAAGGACGGAGCCCCAAGAGACCCAGTACTTC.